Listed here are 7 T cell receptor beta chains from one sample, sequenced in a study of control samples from healthy donors and cancer patients. Repertoires were generated with immunoSEQ multiplex PCR, while TCRdb's copy carries only in-frame clones and drops some. In the table there are around 100,000 clones, 75% to 90% of which are singletons. The sample comprised PBMCs. The receptors stem from a man aged 60 to 75 with lung cancer.

The CDR3 here is CASSLDRGNTEAFF. CDR3 nucleotide sequence: TGTGCCAGCAGCCTGGACAGGGGTAACACTGAAGCTTTCTTT. The genes are TRBV3-1 (or the pseudogene TRBV3-2) and TRBJ1-1; TRBD1 aligns across 9 bases. Losses at the gene ends were 4 bases for V and 2 bases for J; bases not matched to a gene: 2. This CDR3 spans 14 amino acids. The germline V gene encodes CDR1 LGHDT and CDR2 YNNKEL (reference sequence).

The chain combines TRBV6-6 with TRBJ2-7; D possibly matches TRBD1 or TRBD2 (5 bases each). From germline, CDR1 is MNHNY and CDR2 SVGAGI (reference sequence). The CDR3 is 13 amino acids. V lost 2 bases and J lost 1, with 6 bases in between. CDR3 sequence reads: CASSYGGSYEQYF. In nucleotides, the CDR3 is TGTGCCAGCAGTTACGGGGGTTCCTACGAGCAGTACTTC.

The CDR3 reads CASSPTGGMGETQYF. CDR3 DNA: TGTGCCAGCAGCCCGACAGGAGGTATGGGAGAGACCCAGTACTTC. V and J are TRBV7-7 and TRBJ2-5, with a tentative D call TRBD1 (6 bases). This CDR3 has 15 residues. Trimming removed 5 bases from V and 4 bases from J, with 17 bases in between. Looked up from germline, CDR1 is SSHAT and CDR2 is FNYEAQ (reference sequence).

The chain combines TRBV11-2 with TRBJ2-5, with D perhaps matching TRBD1 (5 bases). This CDR3 has 16 residues. Germline V gene sequence: CDR1 SGHAT, CDR2 FQNNGV. V was trimmed by 4 bases and J by 2 bases, leaving 17 bases between them. CDR3 residues: CASSSKGKTKQETQYF. The CDR3 DNA reads as TGTGCCAGCAGCTCAAAGGGGAAGACAAAACAAGAGACCCAGTACTTC.

V usage is TRBV3-1 (or the pseudogene TRBV3-2) and J usage is TRBJ1-6; D might be TRBD1 (5 bases). CDR3 size: 12 residues. Trimming stripped 4 bases from V and 9 bases from J, with 7 bases between. CDR1 and CDR2 from the germline V gene are LGHDT and YNNKEL (reference sequence). CDR3: CASSLRGSPLHF. CDR3 nucleotides: TGTGCCAGCAGCCTAAGGGGTTCACCCCTCCACTTT.

This clone appeared once. The chain links TRBV11-3 to TRBJ2-1; D not certain. With 1 base removed from V and 6 bases from J, the gap between germline ends came to 4 bases. The CDR3 runs 12 residues. Germline loops: CDR1 SGHNT, CDR2 YENEEA. Written as DNA, the CDR3 is TGTGCCAGCAGCTTAGTCACCAATGAGCAGTTCTTC. As protein: CASSLVTNEQFF.

This clone was counted once. V is TRBV11-3 and J is TRBJ1-2, with a tentative D call TRBD1 (5 bases). This CDR3 contains 13 residues. V lost 8 bases and J 2 bases, leaving 12 bases between the germline ends. CDR1 and CDR2 from the germline V gene are SGHNT and YENEEA. CDR3 amino acids: CASSPGENYGYTF. For the CDR3, the DNA is TGTGCCAGCTCTCCGGGGGAGAACTATGGCTACACCTTC.